This T cell receptor beta chain is drawn from a study of T cell changes during pregnancy in multiple sclerosis. Germline V gives CDR1 SNHLY, CDR2 FYNNEI. The CDR3 covers 14 residues. V was pared by 3 bases and J by 1 base, with 9 bases between. The method was immunoSEQ multiplex PCR; TCRdb's version includes in-frame clones alone and lacks a portion of them. The data contain about 55,000 clones, roughly 94% of them seen just once; the ten biggest clones take up 3% to 3.5%. The TCR was taken from a female donor with multiple sclerosis, enrolled in a pregnancy study. The sequencing used CD8+ T cells from peripheral blood mononuclear cells, collected in the third trimester of pregnancy. The V and J genes are TRBV2 and TRBJ2-5; unclear D gene. CDR3 in amino acids: CASSDPLTQETQYF. Written as DNA, the CDR3 is TGTGCCAGCAGTGACCCACTCACCCAAGAGACCCAGTACTTC.